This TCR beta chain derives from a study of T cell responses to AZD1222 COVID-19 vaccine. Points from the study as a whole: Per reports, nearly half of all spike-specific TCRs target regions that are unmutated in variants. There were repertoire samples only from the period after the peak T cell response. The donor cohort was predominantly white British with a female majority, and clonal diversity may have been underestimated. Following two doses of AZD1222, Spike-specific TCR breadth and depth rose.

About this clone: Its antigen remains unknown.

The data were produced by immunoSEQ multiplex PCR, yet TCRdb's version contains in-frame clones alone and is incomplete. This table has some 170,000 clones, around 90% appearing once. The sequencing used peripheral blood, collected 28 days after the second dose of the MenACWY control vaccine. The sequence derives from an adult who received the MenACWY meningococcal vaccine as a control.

The CDR3 loop is CASGRGLALTYNEQFF. The CDR3 DNA is TGTGCCAGCGGACGGGGACTAGCGCTTACCTACAATGAGCAGTTCTTC. The chain carries TRBV28 and TRBJ2-1, with 10 bases identical to TRBD2. CDR1 and CDR2 from the germline V gene are MDHEN and SYDVKM. Trimming at V came to 8 bases and at J to 2 bases, leaving 9 bases not matched to a gene. The length of the CDR3 is 16 residues.